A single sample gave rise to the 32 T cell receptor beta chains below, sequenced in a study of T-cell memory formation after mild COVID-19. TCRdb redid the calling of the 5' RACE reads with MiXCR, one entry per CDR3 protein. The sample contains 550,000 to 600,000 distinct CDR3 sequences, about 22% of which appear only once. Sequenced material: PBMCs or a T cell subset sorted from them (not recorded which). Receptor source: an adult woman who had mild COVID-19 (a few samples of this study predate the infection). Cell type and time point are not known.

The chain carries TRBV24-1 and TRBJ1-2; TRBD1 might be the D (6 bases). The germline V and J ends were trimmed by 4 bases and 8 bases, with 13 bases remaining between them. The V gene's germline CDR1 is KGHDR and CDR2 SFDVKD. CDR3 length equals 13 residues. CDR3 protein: CATSEITGKGYTF. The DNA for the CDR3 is TGTGCCACCAGTGAGATAACAGGGAAAGGCTACACCTTC.

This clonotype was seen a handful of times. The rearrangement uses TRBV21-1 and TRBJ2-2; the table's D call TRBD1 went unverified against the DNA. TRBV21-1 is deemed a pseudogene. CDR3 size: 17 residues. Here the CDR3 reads CASWVRSGQGDTGELFF. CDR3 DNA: TGTGCCAGCTGGGTTCGATCGGGACAGGGGGACACCGGGGAGCTGTTTTTT.

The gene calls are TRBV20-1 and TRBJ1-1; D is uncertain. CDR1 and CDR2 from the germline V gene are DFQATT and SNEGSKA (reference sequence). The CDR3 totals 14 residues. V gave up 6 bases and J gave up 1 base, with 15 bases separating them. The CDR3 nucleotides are TGCAGTGCCCCGGCGTCGCGGCGGAACACTGAAGCTTTCTTT. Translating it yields CSAPASRRNTEAFF.

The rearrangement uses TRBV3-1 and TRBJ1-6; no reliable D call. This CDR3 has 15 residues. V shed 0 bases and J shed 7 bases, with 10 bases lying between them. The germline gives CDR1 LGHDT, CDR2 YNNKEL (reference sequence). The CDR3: CASSQDVAVNSPLHF. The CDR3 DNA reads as TGTGCCAGCAGCCAAGATGTCGCAGTCAATTCACCCCTCCACTTT.

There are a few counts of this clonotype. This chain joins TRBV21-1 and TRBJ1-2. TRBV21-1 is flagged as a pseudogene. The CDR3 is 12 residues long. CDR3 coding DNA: TGTGCCAGCAGCAAAGTGGGGAATTGCTACACCTTC. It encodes CASSKVGNCYTF.

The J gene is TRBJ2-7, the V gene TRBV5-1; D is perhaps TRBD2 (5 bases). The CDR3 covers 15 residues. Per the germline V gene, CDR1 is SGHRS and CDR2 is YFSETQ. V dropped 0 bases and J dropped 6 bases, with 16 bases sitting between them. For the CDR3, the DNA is TGCGCCAGCAGCTTGGGAGGGCTCAACTCGATCGAGCAGTACTTC. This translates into CASSLGGLNSIEQYF.

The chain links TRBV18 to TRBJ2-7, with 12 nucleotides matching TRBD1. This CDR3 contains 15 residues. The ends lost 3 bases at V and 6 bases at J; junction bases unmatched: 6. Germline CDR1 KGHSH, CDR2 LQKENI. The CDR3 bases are TGTGCCAGCTCACCCTCCGGGACAGGGGGCTCCGAGCAGTACTTC. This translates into CASSPSGTGGSEQYF.

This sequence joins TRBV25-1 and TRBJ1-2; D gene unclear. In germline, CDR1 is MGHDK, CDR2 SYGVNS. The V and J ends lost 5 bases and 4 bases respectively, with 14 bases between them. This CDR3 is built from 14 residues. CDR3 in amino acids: CASSRTDGFYGYTF. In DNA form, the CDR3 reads TGTGCCAGCAGTCGGACGGACGGGTTCTATGGCTACACCTTC.

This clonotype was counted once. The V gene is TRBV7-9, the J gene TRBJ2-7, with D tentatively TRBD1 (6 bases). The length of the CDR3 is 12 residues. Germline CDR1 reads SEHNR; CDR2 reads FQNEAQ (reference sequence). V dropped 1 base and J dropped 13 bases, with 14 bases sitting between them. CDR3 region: CASSLGPPGAYF. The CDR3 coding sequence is TGTGCCAGCAGCTTAGGCCCGCCAGGGGCTTACTTC.

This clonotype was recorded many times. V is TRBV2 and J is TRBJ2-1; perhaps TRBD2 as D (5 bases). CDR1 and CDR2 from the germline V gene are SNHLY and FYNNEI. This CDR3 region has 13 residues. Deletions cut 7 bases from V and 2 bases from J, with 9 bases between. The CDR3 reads CASTAVTYNEQFF. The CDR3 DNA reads TGTGCCAGCACAGCGGTCACCTACAATGAGCAGTTCTTC.

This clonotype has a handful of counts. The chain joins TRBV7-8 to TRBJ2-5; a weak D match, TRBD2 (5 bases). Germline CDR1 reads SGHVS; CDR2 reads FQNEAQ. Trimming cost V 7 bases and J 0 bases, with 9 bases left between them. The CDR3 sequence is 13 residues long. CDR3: CASNPGDQETQYF. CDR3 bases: TGTGCCAGCAACCCCGGGGACCAAGAGACCCAGTACTTC.

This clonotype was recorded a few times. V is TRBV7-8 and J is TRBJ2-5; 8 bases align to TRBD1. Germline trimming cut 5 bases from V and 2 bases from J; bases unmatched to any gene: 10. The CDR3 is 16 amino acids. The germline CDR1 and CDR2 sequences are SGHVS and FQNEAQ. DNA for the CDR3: TGTGCCAGCAGCCGGGGCAGGACAGGGATTCAAGAGACCCAGTACTTC. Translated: CASSRGRTGIQETQYF.

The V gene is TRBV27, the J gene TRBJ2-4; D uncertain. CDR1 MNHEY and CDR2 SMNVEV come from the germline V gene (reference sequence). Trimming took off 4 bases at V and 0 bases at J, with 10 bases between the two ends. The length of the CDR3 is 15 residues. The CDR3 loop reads CASSSFPLAKNIQYF. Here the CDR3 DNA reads TGTGCCAGCAGTTCCTTTCCGTTAGCCAAAAACATTCAGTACTTC.

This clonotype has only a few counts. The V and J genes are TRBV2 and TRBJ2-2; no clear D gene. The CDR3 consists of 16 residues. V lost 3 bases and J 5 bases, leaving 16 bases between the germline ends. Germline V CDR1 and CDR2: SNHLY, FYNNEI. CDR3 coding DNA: TGTGCCAGCAGTGAGGGCGCAACGATGGGTACCGGGGAGCTGTTTTTT. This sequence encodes CASSEGATMGTGELFF.

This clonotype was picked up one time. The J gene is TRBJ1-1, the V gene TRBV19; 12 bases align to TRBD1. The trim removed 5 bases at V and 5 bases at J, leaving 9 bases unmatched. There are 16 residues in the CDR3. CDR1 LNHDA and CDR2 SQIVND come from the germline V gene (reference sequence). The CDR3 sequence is CASSSGTGGRGTEAFF. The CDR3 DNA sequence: TGTGCCAGTAGTTCCGGGACAGGGGGCCGAGGGACTGAAGCTTTCTTT.

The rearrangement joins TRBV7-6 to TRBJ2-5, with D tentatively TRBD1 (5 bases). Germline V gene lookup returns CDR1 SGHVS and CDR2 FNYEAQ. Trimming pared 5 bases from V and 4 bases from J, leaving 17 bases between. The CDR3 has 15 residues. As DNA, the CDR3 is TGTGCCAGCAGCCCATACGCAGGGTCGGGAGAGACCCAGTACTTC. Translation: CASSPYAGSGETQYF.

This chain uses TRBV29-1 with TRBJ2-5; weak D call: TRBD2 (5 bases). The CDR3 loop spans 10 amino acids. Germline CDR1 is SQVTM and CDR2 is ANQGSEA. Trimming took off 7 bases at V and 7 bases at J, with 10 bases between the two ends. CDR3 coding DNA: TGCAGCGCCACGACTACGACCCAGTACTTC. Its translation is CSATTTTQYF.

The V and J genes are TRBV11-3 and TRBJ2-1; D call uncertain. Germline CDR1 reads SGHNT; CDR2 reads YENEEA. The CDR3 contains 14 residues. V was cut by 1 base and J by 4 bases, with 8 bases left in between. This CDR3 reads CASSLVGEYNEQFF. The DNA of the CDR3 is TGTGCCAGCAGCTTAGTGGGTGAATACAATGAGCAGTTCTTC.

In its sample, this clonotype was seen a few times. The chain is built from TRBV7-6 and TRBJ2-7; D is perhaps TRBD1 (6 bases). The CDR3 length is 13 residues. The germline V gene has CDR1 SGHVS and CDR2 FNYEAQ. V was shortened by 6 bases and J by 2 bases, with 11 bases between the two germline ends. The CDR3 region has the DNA TGTGCCAGCAGTACCTCAGGGGCCTACGAGCAGTACTTC. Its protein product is CASSTSGAYEQYF.

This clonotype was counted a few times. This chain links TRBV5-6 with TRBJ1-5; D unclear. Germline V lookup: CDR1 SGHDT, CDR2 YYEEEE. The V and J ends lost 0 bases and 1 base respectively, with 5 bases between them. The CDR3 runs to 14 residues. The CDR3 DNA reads TGTGCCAGCAGCTTGGCGACGAGCAATCAGCCCCAGCATTTT. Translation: CASSLATSNQPQHF.

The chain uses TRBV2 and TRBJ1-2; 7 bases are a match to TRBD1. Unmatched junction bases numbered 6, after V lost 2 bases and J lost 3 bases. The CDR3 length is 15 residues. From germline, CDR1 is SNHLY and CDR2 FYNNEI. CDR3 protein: CASSESRQGDYGYTF. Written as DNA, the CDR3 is TGTGCCAGCAGTGAAAGTAGGCAGGGGGACTATGGCTACACCTTC.

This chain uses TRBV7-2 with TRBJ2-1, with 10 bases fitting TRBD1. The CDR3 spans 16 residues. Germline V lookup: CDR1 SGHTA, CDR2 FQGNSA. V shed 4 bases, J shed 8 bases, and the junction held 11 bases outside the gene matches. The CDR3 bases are TGTGCCAGCAGCTCTGTCCTGGACAGGGGGAAATATGAGCAGTTCTTC. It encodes CASSSVLDRGKYEQFF.

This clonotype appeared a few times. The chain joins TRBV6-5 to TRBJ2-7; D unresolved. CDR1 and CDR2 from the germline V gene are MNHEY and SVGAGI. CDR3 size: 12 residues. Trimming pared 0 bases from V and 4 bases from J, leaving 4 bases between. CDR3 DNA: TGTGCCAGCAGTTACTCGGAGTACGAGCAGTACTTC. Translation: CASSYSEYEQYF.

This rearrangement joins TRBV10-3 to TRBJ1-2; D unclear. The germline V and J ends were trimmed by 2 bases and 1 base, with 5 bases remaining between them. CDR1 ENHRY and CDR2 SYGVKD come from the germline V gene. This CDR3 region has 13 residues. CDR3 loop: CAISETGNYGYTF. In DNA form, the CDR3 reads TGTGCCATCAGTGAGACGGGTAACTATGGCTACACCTTC.

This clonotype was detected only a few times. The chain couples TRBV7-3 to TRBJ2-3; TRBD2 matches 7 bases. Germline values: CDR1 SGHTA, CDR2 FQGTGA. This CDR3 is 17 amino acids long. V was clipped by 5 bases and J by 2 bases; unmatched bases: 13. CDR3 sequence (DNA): TGTGCCAGCAGCCTCCGGGGAAGCGGGATCCTCACAGATACGCAGTATTTT. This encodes CASSLRGSGILTDTQYF. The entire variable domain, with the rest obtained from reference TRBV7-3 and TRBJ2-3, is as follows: GAGVSQTPSNKVTEKGKYVELRCDPISGHTALYWYRQSLGQGPEFLIYFQGTGAADDSGLPNDRFFAVRPEGSVSTLKIQRTERGDSAVYLCASSLRGSGILTDTQYFGPGTRLTVL.

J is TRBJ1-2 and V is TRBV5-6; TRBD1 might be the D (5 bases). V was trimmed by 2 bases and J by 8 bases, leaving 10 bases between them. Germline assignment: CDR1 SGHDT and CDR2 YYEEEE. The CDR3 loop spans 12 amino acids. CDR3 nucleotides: TGTGCCAGCAGCTTCGGGGCTCGGGGCTACACCTTC. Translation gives CASSFGARGYTF.

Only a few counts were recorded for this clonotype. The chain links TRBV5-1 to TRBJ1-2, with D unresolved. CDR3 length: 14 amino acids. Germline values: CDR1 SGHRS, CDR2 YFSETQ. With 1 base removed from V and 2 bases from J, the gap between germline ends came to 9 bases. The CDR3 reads CASSLMPGNYGYTF. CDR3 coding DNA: TGCGCCAGCAGCTTGATGCCAGGAAACTATGGCTACACCTTC.

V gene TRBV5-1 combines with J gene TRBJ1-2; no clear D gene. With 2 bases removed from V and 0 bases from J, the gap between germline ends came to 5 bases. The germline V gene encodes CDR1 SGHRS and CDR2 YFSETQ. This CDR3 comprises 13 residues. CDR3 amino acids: CASSFLANYGYTF. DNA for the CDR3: TGCGCCAGCAGCTTCCTAGCTAACTATGGCTACACCTTC.

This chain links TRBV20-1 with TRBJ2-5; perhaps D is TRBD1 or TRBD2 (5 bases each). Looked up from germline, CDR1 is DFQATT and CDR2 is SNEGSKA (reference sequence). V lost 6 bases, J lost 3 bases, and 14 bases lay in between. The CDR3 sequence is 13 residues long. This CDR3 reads CSATGPAKETQYF. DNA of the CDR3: TGCAGTGCCACGGGGCCAGCCAAAGAGACCCAGTACTTC.

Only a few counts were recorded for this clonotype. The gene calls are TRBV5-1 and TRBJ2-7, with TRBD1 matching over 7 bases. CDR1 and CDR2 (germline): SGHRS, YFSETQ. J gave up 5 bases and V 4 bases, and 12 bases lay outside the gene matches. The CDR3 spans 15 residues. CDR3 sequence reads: CASSAVEGALDEQYF. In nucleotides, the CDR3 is TGCGCCAGCAGCGCGGTAGAGGGGGCGCTCGACGAGCAGTACTTC.

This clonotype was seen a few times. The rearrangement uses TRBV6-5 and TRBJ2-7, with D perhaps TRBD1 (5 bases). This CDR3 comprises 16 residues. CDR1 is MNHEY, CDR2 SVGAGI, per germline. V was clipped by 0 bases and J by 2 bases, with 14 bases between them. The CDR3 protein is CASSYSSGLEAYEQYF. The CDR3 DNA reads TGTGCCAGCAGTTACTCGTCAGGGCTTGAAGCCTACGAGCAGTACTTC.

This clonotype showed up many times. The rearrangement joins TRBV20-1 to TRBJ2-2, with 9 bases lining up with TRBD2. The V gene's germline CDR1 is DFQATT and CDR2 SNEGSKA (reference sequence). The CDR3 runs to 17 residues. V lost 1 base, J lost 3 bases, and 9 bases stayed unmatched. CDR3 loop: CSARVSSGRPDTGELFF. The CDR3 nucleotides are TGCAGTGCTAGAGTTTCAAGCGGGAGGCCGGACACCGGGGAGCTGTTTTTT.